This TCR beta chain comes out of a study of CD8+CD57+ T cells in acquired aplastic anemia. Looking at the study overall: Sorted CD4+ and CD8+ cells yielded DNA averaging about 3.2 ug.

Selection for sequencing was limited to patients who had shown CD8+CD57+ cell expansion by flow cytometry. Everyone among the patients had severe acquired aplastic anemia. Blood was sampled before the patients had received any therapy. This clonotype was counted many times. The antigen remains undetermined. Study results and limitations: Patient and control CD8+ Simpson's diversity was not significantly different.

The CDR3 has 15 amino acids. V lost 5 bases, J lost 5 bases, and 4 bases stayed unmatched. The germline gives CDR1 SGHNT, CDR2 YENEEA. The use of genomic DNA as template underpinned the TCR beta VDJ and CDR3 profiling. MiXCR, applied by TCRdb to the reads, yields one record per CDR3 protein. Counted here are roughly 80,000 distinct CDR3 sequences, less than 85% occurring once; the ten biggest clones make up approximately 80%. The sample taken for sequencing was sorted CD4+, CD8+, or CD8+CD57+ T cells (not recorded which) from PBMCs. This sequence joins TRBV11-3 and TRBJ2-5; 14 nucleotides line up with TRBD2. The receptor was isolated from a human donor with aplastic anemia. This CDR3 reads CASSLGLAGVETQYF. Here the CDR3 DNA reads TGTGCCAGCAGCCTGGGACTAGCGGGAGTCGAGACCCAGTACTTC.